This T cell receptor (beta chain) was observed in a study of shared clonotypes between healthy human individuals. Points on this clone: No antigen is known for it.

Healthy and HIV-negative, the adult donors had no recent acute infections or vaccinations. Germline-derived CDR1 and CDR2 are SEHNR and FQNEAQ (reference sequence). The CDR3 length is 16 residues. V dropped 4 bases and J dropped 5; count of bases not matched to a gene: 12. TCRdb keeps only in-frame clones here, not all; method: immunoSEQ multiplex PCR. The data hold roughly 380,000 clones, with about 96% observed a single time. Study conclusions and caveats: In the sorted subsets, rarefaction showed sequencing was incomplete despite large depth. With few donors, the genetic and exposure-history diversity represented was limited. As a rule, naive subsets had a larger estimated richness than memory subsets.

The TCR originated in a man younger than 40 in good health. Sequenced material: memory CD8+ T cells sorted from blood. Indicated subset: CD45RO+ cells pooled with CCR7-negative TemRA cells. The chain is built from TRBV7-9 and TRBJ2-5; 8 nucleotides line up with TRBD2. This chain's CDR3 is CASSWTPGLVSETQYF. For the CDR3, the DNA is TGTGCCAGCAGCTGGACACCGGGACTAGTCTCGGAGACCCAGTACTTC.